This TCR beta chain is from a study of metastatic and nonmetastatic thyroid tumors. Whole-study context: Samples came from malignant and benign thyroid patients, and repertoires were compared across blood and tumor or nodule tissue.

Thyroid surgery was performed in patients who had received no treatment beforehand. TCRdb used MiXCR to call clones anew from the PCR reads. Of some 55,000 clones in the sample, more than 20% were seen once. CDR3 size: 16 residues. From germline, CDR1 is SGHAT and CDR2 FQNNGV. Germline trimming cut 8 bases from V and 7 bases from J; bases unmatched to any gene: 17. The source material was blood. The TCR was taken from a female donor with papillary thyroid cancer or a benign thyroid nodule (not recorded which). Some clones in this sample may be carry-over from other donors' samples. The genes are TRBV11-2 and TRBJ2-3; TRBD2 matches at 8 bases. In nucleotides, the CDR3 is TGTGCCAGCCTTAAAAGGACTGGAACGGGAGGGTATACGCAGTATTTT. Translating gives CASLKRTGTGGYTQYF.